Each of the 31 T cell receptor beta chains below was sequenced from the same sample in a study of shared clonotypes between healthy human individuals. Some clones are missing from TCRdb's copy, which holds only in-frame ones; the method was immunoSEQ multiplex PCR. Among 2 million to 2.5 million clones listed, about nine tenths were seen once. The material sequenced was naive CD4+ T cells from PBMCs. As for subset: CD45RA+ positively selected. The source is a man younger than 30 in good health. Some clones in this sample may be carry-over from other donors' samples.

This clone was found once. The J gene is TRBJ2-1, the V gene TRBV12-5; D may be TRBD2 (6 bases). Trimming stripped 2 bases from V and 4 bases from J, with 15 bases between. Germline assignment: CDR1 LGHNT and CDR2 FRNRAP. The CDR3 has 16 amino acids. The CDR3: CASGLTPGLLYNEQFF. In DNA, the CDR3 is TGTGCTAGTGGTTTGACTCCGGGACTCCTATACAATGAGCAGTTCTTC.

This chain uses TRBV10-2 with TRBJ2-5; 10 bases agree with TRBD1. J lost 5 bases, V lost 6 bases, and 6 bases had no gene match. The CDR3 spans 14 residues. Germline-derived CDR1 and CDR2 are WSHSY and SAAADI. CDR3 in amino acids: CASRGQGGRETQYF. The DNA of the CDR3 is TGCGCCAGCAGAGGACAGGGGGGAAGGGAGACCCAGTACTTC.

The CDR3 DNA sequence: TGTGCCAGCAGGCGGGCCCGGGACAGGGGGCGCGAGCAGTACTTC. This gives the protein CASRRARDRGREQYF. The chain is built from TRBV5-4 and TRBJ2-7, with 12 bases identical to TRBD1. V gave up 5 bases and J gave up 6 bases; unmatched junction bases: 9. Germline CDR1 reads SGHNT; CDR2 reads YYREEE (reference sequence). The CDR3 totals 15 residues.

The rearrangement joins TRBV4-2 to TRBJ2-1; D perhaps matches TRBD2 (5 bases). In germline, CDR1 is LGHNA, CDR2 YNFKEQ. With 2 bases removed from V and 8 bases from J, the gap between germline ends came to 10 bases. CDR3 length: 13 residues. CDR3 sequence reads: CASSQYGNHEQFF. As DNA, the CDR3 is TGTGCCAGCAGCCAATACGGGAACCATGAGCAGTTCTTC.

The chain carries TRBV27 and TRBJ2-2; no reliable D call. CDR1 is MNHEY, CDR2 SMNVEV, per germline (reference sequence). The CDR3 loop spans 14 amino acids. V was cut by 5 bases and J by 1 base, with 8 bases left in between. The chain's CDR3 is CASSPIWNTGELFF. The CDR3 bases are TGTGCCAGCAGTCCTATCTGGAACACCGGGGAGCTGTTTTTT.

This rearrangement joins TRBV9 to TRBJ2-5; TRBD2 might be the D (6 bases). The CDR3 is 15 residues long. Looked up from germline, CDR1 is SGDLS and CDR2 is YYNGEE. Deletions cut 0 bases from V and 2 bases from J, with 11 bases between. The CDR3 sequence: CASSVGGKRQETQYF. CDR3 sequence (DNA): TGTGCCAGCAGCGTAGGCGGGAAGAGGCAAGAGACCCAGTACTTC.

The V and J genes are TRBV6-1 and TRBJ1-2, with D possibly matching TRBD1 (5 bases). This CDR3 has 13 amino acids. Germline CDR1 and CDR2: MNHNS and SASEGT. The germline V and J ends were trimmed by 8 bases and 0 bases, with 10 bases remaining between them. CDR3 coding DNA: TGTGCCAGCCGGGCGGGGGCTAACTATGGCTACACCTTC. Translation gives CASRAGANYGYTF.

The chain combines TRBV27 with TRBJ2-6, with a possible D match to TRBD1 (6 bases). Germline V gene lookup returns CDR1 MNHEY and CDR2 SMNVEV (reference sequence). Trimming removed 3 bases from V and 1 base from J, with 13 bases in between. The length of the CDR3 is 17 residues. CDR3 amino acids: CASSFFPTGSGANVLTF. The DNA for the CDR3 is TGTGCCAGCAGTTTTTTCCCCACAGGGTCTGGGGCCAACGTCCTGACTTTC.

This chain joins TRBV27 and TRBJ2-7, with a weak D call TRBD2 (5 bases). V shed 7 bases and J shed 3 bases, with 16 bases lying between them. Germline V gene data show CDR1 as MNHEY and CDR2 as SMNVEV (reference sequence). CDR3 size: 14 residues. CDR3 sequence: CASKRERVSYEQYF. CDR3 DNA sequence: TGTGCCAGCAAACGAGAGAGGGTAAGCTACGAGCAGTACTTC.

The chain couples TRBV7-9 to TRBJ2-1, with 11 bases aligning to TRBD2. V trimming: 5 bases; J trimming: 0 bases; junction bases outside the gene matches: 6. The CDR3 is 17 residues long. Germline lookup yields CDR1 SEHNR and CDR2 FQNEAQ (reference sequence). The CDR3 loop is CASSTRLAGISYNEQFF. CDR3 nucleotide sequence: TGTGCCAGCAGCACCCGACTAGCGGGAATCTCCTACAATGAGCAGTTCTTC.

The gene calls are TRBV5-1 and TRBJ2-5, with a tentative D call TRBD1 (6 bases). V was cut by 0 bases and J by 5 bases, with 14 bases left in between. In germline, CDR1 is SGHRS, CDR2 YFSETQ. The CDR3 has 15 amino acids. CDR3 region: CASSLEGTPSETQYF. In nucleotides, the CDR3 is TGCGCCAGCAGCTTGGAGGGGACACCGTCGGAGACCCAGTACTTC.

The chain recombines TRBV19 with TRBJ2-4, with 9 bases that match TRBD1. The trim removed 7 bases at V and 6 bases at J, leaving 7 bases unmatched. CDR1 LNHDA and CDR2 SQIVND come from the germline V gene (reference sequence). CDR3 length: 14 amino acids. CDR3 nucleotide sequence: TGTGCCAGTAACGGACAGGGGACGAGAAACATTCAGTACTTC. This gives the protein CASNGQGTRNIQYF.

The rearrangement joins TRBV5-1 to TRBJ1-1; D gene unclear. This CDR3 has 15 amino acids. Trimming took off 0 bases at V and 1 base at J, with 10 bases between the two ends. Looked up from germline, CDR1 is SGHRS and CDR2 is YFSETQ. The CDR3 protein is CASSLAVRKNTEAFF. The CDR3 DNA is TGCGCCAGCAGCTTGGCCGTCAGGAAGAACACTGAAGCTTTCTTT.

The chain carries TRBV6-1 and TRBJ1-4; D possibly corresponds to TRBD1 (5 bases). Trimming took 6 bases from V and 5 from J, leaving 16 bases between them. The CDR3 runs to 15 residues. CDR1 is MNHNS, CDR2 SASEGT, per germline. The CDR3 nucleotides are TGTGCCAGCAGCTCCTACTCCCCAGGGAATGAAAAACTGTTTTTT. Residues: CASSSYSPGNEKLFF.

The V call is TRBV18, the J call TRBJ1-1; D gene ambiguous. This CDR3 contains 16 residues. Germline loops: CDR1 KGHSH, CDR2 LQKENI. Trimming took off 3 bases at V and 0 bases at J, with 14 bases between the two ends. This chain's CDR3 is CASSPLTYGLNTEAFF. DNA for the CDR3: TGTGCCAGCTCACCTCTTACTTACGGATTGAACACTGAAGCTTTCTTT.

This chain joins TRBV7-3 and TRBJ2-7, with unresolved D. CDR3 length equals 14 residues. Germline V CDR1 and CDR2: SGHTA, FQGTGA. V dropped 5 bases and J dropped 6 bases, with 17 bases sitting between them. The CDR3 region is CASSPKASTSEQYF. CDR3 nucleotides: TGTGCCAGCAGCCCAAAAGCGTCGACATCCGAGCAGTACTTC. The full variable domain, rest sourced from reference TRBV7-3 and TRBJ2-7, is GAGVSQTPSNKVTEKGKYVELRCDPISGHTALYWYRQSLGQGPEFLIYFQGTGAADDSGLPNDRFFAVRPEGSVSTLKIQRTERGDSAVYLCASSPKASTSEQYFGPGTRLTVT.

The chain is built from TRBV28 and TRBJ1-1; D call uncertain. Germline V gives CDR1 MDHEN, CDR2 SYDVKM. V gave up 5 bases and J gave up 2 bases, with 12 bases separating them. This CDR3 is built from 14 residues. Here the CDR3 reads CASSLVLINTEAFF. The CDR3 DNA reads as TGTGCCAGCAGTCTGGTCCTAATTAACACTGAAGCTTTCTTT.

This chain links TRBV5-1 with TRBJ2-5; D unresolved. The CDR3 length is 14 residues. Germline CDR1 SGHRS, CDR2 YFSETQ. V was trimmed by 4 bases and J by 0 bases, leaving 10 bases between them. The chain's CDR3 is CASSPQWDQETQYF. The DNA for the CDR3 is TGCGCCAGCAGCCCACAGTGGGACCAAGAGACCCAGTACTTC.

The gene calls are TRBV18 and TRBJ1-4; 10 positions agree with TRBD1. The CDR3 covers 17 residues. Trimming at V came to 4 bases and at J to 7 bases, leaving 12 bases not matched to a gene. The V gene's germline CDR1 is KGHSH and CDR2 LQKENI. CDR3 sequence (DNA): TGTGCCAGCTCACGAGGACAGGGGGGAGGAGTTCGTGAAAAACTGTTTTTT. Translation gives CASSRGQGGGVREKLFF.

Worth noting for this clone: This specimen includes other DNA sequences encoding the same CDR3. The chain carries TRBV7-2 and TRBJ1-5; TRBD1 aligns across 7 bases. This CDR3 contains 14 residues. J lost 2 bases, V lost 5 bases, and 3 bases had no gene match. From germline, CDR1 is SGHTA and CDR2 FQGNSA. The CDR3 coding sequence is TGTGCCAGCAGCCCAACAGGGGGCAATCAGCCCCAGCATTTT. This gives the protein CASSPTGGNQPQHF.

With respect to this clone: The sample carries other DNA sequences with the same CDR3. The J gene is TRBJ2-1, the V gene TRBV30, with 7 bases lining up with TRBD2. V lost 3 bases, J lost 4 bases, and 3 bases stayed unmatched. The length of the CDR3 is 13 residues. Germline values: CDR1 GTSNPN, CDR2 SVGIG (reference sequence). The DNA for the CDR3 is TGTGCCTGGAGCCTTAGCGGGTACAATGAGCAGTTCTTC. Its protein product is CAWSLSGYNEQFF. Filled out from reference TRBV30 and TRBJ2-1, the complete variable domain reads SQTIHQWPATLVQPVGSPLSLECTVEGTSNPNLYWYRQAAGRGLQLLFYSVGIGQISSEVPQNLSASRPQDRQFILSSKKLLLSDSGFYLCAWSLSGYNEQFFGPGTRLTVL.

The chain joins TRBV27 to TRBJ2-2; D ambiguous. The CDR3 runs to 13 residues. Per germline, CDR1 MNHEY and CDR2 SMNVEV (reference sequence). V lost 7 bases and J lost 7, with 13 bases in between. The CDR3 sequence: CASTPRWGGELFF. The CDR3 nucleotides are TGTGCCAGCACCCCCCGGTGGGGCGGGGAGCTGTTTTTT.

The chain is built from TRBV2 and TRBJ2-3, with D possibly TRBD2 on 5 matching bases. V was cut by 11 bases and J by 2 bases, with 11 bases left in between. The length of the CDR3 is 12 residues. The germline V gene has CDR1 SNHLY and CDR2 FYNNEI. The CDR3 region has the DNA TGTGCCGGTCGGAGGAACACAGATACGCAGTATTTT. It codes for CAGRRNTDTQYF.

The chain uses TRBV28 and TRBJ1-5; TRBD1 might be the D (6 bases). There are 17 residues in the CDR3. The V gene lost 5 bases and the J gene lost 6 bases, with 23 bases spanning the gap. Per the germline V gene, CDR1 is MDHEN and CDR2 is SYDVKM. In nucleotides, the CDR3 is TGTGCCAGCAGTCCCAGTCGGGGGGCTCGAGTGGCTCAGCCCCAGCATTTT. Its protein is CASSPSRGARVAQPQHF.

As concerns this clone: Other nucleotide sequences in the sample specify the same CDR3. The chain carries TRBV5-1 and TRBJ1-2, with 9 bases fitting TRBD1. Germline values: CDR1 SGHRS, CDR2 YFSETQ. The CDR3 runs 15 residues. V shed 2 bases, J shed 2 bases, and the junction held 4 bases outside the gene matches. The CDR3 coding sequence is TGCGCCAGCAGCTTAGGTGGACAGGGGAACTATGGCTACACCTTC. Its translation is CASSLGGQGNYGYTF.

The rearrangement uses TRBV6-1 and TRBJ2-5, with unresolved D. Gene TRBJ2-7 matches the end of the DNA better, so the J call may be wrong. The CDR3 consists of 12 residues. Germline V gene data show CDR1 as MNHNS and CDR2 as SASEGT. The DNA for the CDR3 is TGTGCCACCACAAACCACCCCTACGAGCAGTACTTC. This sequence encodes CATTNHPYEQYF.

CDR3 in DNA: TGCGCCAGCAGCGCATATCTTGGCGGGGGATACAATGAGCAGTTCTTC. Its translation is CASSAYLGGGYNEQFF. This sequence joins TRBV5-1 and TRBJ2-1; 7 bases map to TRBD2. The CDR3 extends over 16 amino acids. Germline CDR1 reads SGHRS; CDR2 reads YFSETQ. Trimming removed 4 bases from V and 4 bases from J; junction bases left unmatched: 11.

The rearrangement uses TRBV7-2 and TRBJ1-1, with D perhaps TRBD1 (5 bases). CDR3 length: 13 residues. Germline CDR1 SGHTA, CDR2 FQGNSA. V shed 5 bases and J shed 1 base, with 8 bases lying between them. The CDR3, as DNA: TGTGCCAGCAGCAAACAGGAGAACACTGAAGCTTTCTTT. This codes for CASSKQENTEAFF.

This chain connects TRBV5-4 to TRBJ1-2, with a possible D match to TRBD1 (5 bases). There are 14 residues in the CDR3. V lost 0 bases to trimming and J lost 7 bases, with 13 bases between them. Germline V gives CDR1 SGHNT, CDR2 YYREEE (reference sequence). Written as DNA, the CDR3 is TGTGCCAGCAGCTTGGCCCTGGGGCCTGCTGGCTACACCTTC. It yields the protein CASSLALGPAGYTF.

In nucleotides, the CDR3 is TGTGCCAGCAGTTTGCTCGGGACAGGGGACGGCTACACCTTC. Encoded protein: CASSLLGTGDGYTF. The rearrangement joins TRBV28 to TRBJ1-2; 10 bases are a match to TRBD1. The CDR3 is 14 amino acids. Germline lookup yields CDR1 MDHEN and CDR2 SYDVKM. V shed 3 bases and J 8 bases; nucleotides not matched to a gene: 6.

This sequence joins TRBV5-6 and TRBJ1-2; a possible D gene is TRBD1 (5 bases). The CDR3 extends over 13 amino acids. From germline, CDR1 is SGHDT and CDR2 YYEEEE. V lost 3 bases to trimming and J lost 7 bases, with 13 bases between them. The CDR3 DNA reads TGTGCCAGCAGCTCAGGCAGGGTTCCTGGCTACACCTTC. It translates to CASSSGRVPGYTF. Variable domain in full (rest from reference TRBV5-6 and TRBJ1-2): DAGVTQSPTHLIKTRGQQVTLRCSPKSGHDTVSWYQQALGQGPQFIFQYYEEEERQRGNFPDRFSGHQFPNYSSELNVNALLLGDSALYLCASSSGRVPGYTFGSGTRLTVV.